The TCR beta chain under discussion was sequenced for a study of blood T cells in healthy people across ages. Combining a sample-barcoded 5' primer with a J-beta primer mix, a second PCR ran for about 7 to 11 cycles. All cDNA molecules were each tagged by a template-switch adaptor with 12 random nucleotides. TCRdb processed the 5' RACE reads anew with MiXCR; each CDR3 protein has one entry. The sample lists hundreds of thousands of distinct CDR3 sequences, approximately 30% seen once, with about a sixth in the top ten. The germline gives CDR1 MNHEY, CDR2 SMNVEV (reference sequence). The length of the CDR3 is 15 residues. PBMCs numbering at least 7 million were isolated per sample. Total RNA, at least 6 micrograms per sample, was extracted from PBMCs.

This chain joins TRBV27 and TRBJ2-7; 12 nucleotides line up with TRBD2. The tail of the sequence fits TRBJ2-5 better, so the J call may be wrong. The TCR comes from an elderly woman in good health. Specimen: blood. The CDR3 nucleotides are TGTGCCAGCAAACCGGGACTAGCGGGCCAAGAGACCCAGTACTTC. Amino acids: CASKPGLAGQETQYF.